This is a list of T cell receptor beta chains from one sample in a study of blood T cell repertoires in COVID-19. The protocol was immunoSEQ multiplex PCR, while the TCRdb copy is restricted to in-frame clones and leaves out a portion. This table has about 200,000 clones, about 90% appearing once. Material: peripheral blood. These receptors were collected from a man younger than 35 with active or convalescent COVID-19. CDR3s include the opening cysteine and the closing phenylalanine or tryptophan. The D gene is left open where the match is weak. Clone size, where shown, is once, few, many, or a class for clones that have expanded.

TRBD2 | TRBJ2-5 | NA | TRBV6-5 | CASKREVPQETQYF | TGTGCCAGCAAGCGGGAGGTCCCTCAAGAGACCCAGTACTTC
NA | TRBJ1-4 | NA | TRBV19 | CASSTSGGINEKLFF | TGTGCCAGTAGTACCTCGGGGGGAATCAATGAAAAACTGTTTTTT
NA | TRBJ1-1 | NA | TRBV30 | CAWRGMDSMNTEAFF | TGTGCCTGGAGGGGGATGGACAGCATGAACACTGAAGCTTTCTTT
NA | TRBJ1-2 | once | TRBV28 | CASSSRQPNYGYTF | TGTGCCAGCAGTTCTAGACAGCCTAACTATGGCTACACCTTC
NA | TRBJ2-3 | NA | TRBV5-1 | CASSPDSTRDTQYF | TGCGCCAGCAGCCCGGACTCAACACGGGATACGCAGTATTTT
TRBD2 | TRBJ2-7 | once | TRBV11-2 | CASSPPWASGVEQYF | TGTGCCAGCAGCCCTCCGTGGGCTAGCGGGGTGGAGCAGTACTTC
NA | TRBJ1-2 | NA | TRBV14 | CASSQRTGYGYTF | TGTGCCAGCAGCCAAAGGACTGGGTATGGCTACACCTTC
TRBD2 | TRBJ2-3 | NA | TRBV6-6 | CASSPPRFGAGGPDTQYF | TGTGCCAGCAGTCCCCCTCGGTTTGGAGCGGGGGGGCCGGATACGCAGTATTTT
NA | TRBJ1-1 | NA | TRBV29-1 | CSVGGSQTAAFF | TGCAGCGTGGGAGGAAGTCAGACAGCAGCTTTCTTT
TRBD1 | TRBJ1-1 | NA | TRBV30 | CAWTKDRGNTEAFF | TGTGCCTGGACAAAGGACAGGGGTAACACTGAAGCTTTCTTT
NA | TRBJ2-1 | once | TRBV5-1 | CASSFGREYGEQFF | TGCGCCAGCAGCTTTGGCAGGGAATATGGTGAGCAGTTCTTC
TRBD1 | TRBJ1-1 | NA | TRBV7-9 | CASSSTGGKNTEAFF | TGTGCCAGCAGCTCGACAGGGGGAAAGAACACTGAAGCTTTCTTT
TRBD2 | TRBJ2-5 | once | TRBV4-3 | CASSQDWTGGSQETQYF | TGCGCCAGCAGCCAAGATTGGACGGGAGGGAGCCAAGAGACCCAGTACTTC
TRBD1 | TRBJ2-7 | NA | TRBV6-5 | CASRSSGTAPYEQYF | TGTGCCAGCAGATCCTCCGGGACAGCCCCCTACGAGCAGTACTTC
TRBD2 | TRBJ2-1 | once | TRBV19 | CASSPKTSPNEQFF | TGTGCCAGTAGTCCGAAGACTAGCCCCAATGAGCAGTTCTTC
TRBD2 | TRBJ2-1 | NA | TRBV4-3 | CASSQQLAGEGEQFF | TGCGCCAGCAGCCAGCAACTAGCGGGAGAAGGAGAGCAGTTCTTC
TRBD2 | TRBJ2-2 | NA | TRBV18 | CASSPRGGSDTGELFF | TGTGCCAGCTCACCCCGGGGGGGCAGCGACACCGGGGAGCTGTTTTTT